A few counts support the clone carrying this T cell receptor (beta chain). Its antigen is unknown. These data belong to a study of a mutant IDH1 vaccine in newly diagnosed glioma. General study points: Pseudoprogression appeared unlinked to shifts in leading peripheral T cell clonotypes.

The protocol was immunoSEQ multiplex PCR, while the TCRdb copy is restricted to in-frame clones and leaves out a portion. Of 50,000 to 65,000 clones in the sample, roughly nine tenths were seen once. V shed 3 bases and J shed 4 bases, with 12 bases lying between them. The CDR3 length is 14 residues. Germline CDR1 SGHTS, CDR2 YDEGEE. Described time point: week 35, safety follow-up. Vaccination used 300 ug of mutant IDH1 20-mer peptide per dose, with topical imiquimod. During weeks 1, 3, 5, 7, 11, 15, 19 and 23, patients received eight vaccinations. Sample: PBMCs, taken from a glioma patient whose treatment included an IDH1 peptide vaccine. The chain has TRBV5-8 and TRBJ2-3; D call uncertain. The receptor was derived from a middle-aged man with glioma. Here the CDR3 reads CASSSARSSDTQYF. The DNA of the CDR3 is TGTGCCAGCAGCTCCGCCCGGAGCTCAGATACGCAGTATTTT.